The clone carrying this T cell receptor (beta chain) was found a few times. The antigen is not known. The sample originates from a study of T-cell reconstitution after alpha-beta-depleted transplantation in children. Study-wide points: Where alpha-beta T cells came from about two months after transplant was reportedly several hundred expanded graft clones. Surviving recipient cells, namely T cells and thymic progenitors, were the source of high day-60 TCRbeta diversity in some patients. Newly produced T cells mostly provided counts and TCRbeta diversity after one year, as hyperexpanded clones declined.

Unique molecular identifiers featured in how the TCRbeta library was prepared. Each CDR3 protein gets one entry after TCRdb re-called the PCR reads with MiXCR. The sample records about 980,000 distinct CDR3 sequences, around 30% being singletons. The junction had 6 bases not matched to a gene; V was cut back by 0 bases and J by 7 bases. This CDR3 is 15 amino acids long. Germline V gene sequence: CDR1 SGHKS, CDR2 YYEKEE (reference sequence). The V gene is TRBV5-5, the J gene TRBJ1-4, with 7 bases matching TRBD1. The sample here was PBMCs, mostly from graft donor cells, taken 360 days after TCRalphabeta/CD19-depleted stem cell transplant. The receptor comes from a boy under two years old who had a stem cell transplant for SCID, so the T cells may come from the graft donor. CDR3 nucleotides: TGTGCCAGCAGCTTGGCCGGGACAGCCCCTGAAAAACTGTTTTTT. This encodes CASSLAGTAPEKLFF.